A single sample gave rise to the 29 T cell receptor beta chains below, sequenced in a study of regulatory and conventional T cells in RAG deficiency. Conventional CD4+ T cells were sorted from blood as CD25-low CD127-high cells. Sequenced by immunoSEQ multiplex PCR; TCRdb stores in-frame clones only, minus some. Of some 35,000 clones listed, 76% were seen once; the top ten hold roughly 3.4%. In addition, the sample was reused for a study of regulatory T cells. That source adds: Primers: 52 TRBV forward and 13 TRBJ reverse.

Sequencing used CD4+ effector T cells sorted from blood. The source is a human donor in good health.

This clone has just a few counts. V usage is TRBV6-4 and J usage is TRBJ1-2; tentatively, D is TRBD1 (6 bases). The CDR3 covers 15 residues. The V and J ends lost 0 bases and 4 bases respectively, with 12 bases between them. From germline, CDR1 is MRHNA and CDR2 SNTAGT. This CDR3 reads CASSDSFGRGYGYTF. The CDR3 nucleotides are TGTGCCAGCAGTGACTCCTTCGGCAGGGGCTATGGCTACACCTTC.

This clone showed up just once. CDR3 in amino acids: CASSIEGETQYF. In DNA, the CDR3 is TGTGCCAGTAGTATCGAGGGGGAGACCCAGTACTTC. J is TRBJ2-5 and V is TRBV19; the D call may be TRBD1 or TRBD2 (5 bases each). This CDR3 spans 12 amino acids. Trimming pared 3 bases from V and 5 bases from J, leaving 7 bases between. In germline, CDR1 is LNHDA, CDR2 SQIVND (reference sequence). The full variable domain, rest sourced from reference TRBV19 and TRBJ2-5, is DGGITQSPKYLFRKEGQNVTLSCEQNLNHDAMYWYRQDPGQGLRLIYYSQIVNDFQKGDIAEGYSVSREKKESFPLTVTSAQKNPTAFYLCASSIEGETQYFGPGTRLLVL.

This rearrangement joins TRBV5-1 to TRBJ2-3, with 10 positions matching TRBD2. This CDR3 has 17 amino acids. V dropped 1 base and J dropped 6; count of bases not matched to a gene: 11. Germline loops: CDR1 SGHRS, CDR2 YFSETQ. DNA of the CDR3: TGCGCCAGCAGCTTGAATCCCAGCGGGGGGGCCTTGGATACGCAGTATTTT. It encodes CASSLNPSGGALDTQYF. The full variable domain, completed using reference TRBV5-1 and TRBJ2-3, is KAGVTQTPRYLIKTRGQQVTLSCSPISGHRSVSWYQQTPGQGLQFLFEYFSETQRNKGNFPGRFSGRQFSNSRSEMNVSTLELGDSALYLCASSLNPSGGALDTQYFGPGTRLTVL.

The chain combines TRBV2 with TRBJ1-4; tentative D call: TRBD1 (5 bases). The CDR3 consists of 13 residues. The V and J ends lost 7 bases and 1 base respectively, with 7 bases between them. The germline V gene has CDR1 SNHLY and CDR2 FYNNEI. The chain's CDR3 is CASIRETNEKLFF. Written as DNA, the CDR3 is TGTGCCAGCATCAGGGAAACTAATGAAAAACTGTTTTTT.

The rearrangement links TRBV7-9 to TRBJ1-3; D unresolved. Germline-derived CDR1 and CDR2 are SEHNR and FQNEAQ (reference sequence). The CDR3 sequence is 17 residues long. V was pared by 5 bases and J by 0 bases, with 17 bases between. CDR3 nucleotides: TGTGCCAGCAGCCCGCCCAGCCGGGCACGCTCTGGAAACACCATATATTTT. It codes for CASSPPSRARSGNTIYF.

The chain joins TRBV5-3 to TRBJ1-1, with D possibly matching TRBD1 (6 bases). TRBV5-3 is treated as an ORF (open reading frame) with a function not yet certain. V was trimmed by 5 bases and J by 2 bases, leaving 16 bases between them. The CDR3 loop spans 15 amino acids. DNA for the CDR3: TGTGCCAGAAGTCACGCCGGGACAACCAACACTGAAGCTTTCTTT. Amino acid sequence: CARSHAGTTNTEAFF.

This clone was counted a single time. This chain joins TRBV6-5 and TRBJ2-5, with D uncertain. Trimming took 0 bases from V and 1 from J, leaving 12 bases between them. This CDR3 is 16 amino acids long. From germline, CDR1 is MNHEY and CDR2 SVGAGI. The CDR3 loop reads CASSYSGGILQETQYF. The CDR3 nucleotides read TGTGCCAGCAGTTACTCGGGCGGAATACTCCAAGAGACCCAGTACTTC.

This clone was found a few times. J is TRBJ1-4 and V is TRBV5-1; tentative D call: TRBD1 (6 bases). The CDR3 has 15 amino acids. V lost 7 bases to trimming and J lost 0 bases, with 13 bases between them. Germline CDR1 is SGHRS and CDR2 is YFSETQ. The CDR3 sequence: CASGRGGATNEKLFF. In nucleotides, the CDR3 is TGCGCCAGCGGCCGAGGGGGTGCAACTAATGAAAAACTGTTTTTT.

The chain has TRBV7-2 and TRBJ1-1; 8 bases are a match to TRBD1. CDR3 size: 13 residues. Germline trimming cut 3 bases from V and 10 bases from J; bases unmatched to any gene: 7. The germline V gene encodes CDR1 SGHTA and CDR2 FQGNSA. CDR3 region: CASSFNRGMAAFF. The CDR3 nucleotides read TGTGCCAGCAGCTTTAACAGGGGGATGGCAGCTTTCTTT.

The chain uses TRBV5-1 and TRBJ1-2, with D unclear. The ends were cut back, 2 bases at V and 2 bases at J, with 7 bases in the middle. This CDR3 region has 13 residues. Germline CDR1 is SGHRS and CDR2 is YFSETQ. The CDR3 sequence: CASSFGRNYGYTF. The CDR3 bases are TGCGCCAGCAGCTTCGGACGGAACTATGGCTACACCTTC.

The chain couples TRBV6-5 to TRBJ1-4, with a weak D call TRBD1 (5 bases). CDR1 is MNHEY and CDR2 is SVGAGI in the germline V gene. The V end was cut by 2 bases, the J end by 4 bases, with 14 bases between. The CDR3 is made up of 16 amino acids. The CDR3 DNA reads TGTGCCAGCAGTTACCGAGGGAAAGGGGTTAATGAAAAACTGTTTTTT. Its protein product is CASSYRGKGVNEKLFF.

The CDR3 sequence is CASSPPGRQETQYF. In nucleotides, the CDR3 is TGTGCCAGCTCACCACCGGGGCGGCAAGAGACCCAGTACTTC. The chain recombines TRBV18 with TRBJ2-5, with D possibly being TRBD1 (5 bases). The V gene's germline CDR1 is KGHSH and CDR2 LQKENI. This CDR3 has 14 residues. V was clipped by 0 bases and J by 2 bases, with 7 bases between them.

The chain links TRBV2 to TRBJ1-2; D possibly corresponds to TRBD1 (5 bases). V lost 9 bases, J lost 5 bases, and 16 bases lay in between. CDR3 length: 13 residues. The germline CDR1 and CDR2 sequences are SNHLY and FYNNEI. The DNA of the CDR3 is TGTGCCAGTGGGGACCTAATGGGGTATGGCTACACCTTC. Its protein is CASGDLMGYGYTF.

The chain couples TRBV28 to TRBJ1-5, with unresolved D. Germline CDR1 is MDHEN and CDR2 is SYDVKM. The V and J ends lost 1 base and 5 bases respectively, with 9 bases between them. There are 14 residues in the CDR3. The DNA for the CDR3 is TGTGCCAGCAGTTTATCGCCAGCCGATCAGCCCCAGCATTTT. This sequence encodes CASSLSPADQPQHF.

Only a few counts were recorded for this clone. This chain links TRBV19 with TRBJ1-4; D is uncertain. The V gene's germline CDR1 is LNHDA and CDR2 SQIVND (reference sequence). The V end was cut by 3 bases, the J end by 5 bases, with 13 bases between. The CDR3 is 15 residues long. The CDR3 reads CASSIGWQENEKLFF. In DNA form, the CDR3 reads TGTGCCAGTAGTATTGGATGGCAGGAGAATGAAAAACTGTTTTTT.

The chain carries TRBV6-5 and TRBJ2-5, with 8 bases aligning to TRBD2. The germline V gene encodes CDR1 MNHEY and CDR2 SVGAGI. CDR3 size: 15 residues. V trimming: 6 bases; J trimming: 2 bases; junction bases outside the gene matches: 8. The CDR3 nucleotides are TGTGCCAGCAGGCGCGTGGGCGGGGGGCAAGAGACCCAGTACTTC. It codes for CASRRVGGGQETQYF.

This clone was seen a few times. This chain connects TRBV2 to TRBJ1-2, with 10 bases matching TRBD1. Germline-derived CDR1 and CDR2 are SNHLY and FYNNEI. CDR3 length: 14 residues. V shed 6 bases, J shed 4 bases, and the junction held 5 bases outside the gene matches. For the CDR3, the DNA is TGTGCCAGCAGCCTGGGACAGGGGAGCTATGGCTACACCTTC. Protein: CASSLGQGSYGYTF.

V and J are TRBV28 and TRBJ1-1; D is unclear. Germline V gene data show CDR1 as MDHEN and CDR2 as SYDVKM. The length of the CDR3 is 14 residues. The ends were cut back, 6 bases at V and 0 bases at J, with 11 bases in the middle. The CDR3 loop reads CASRAWQLNTEAFF. DNA for the CDR3: TGTGCCAGCAGGGCCTGGCAGTTGAACACTGAAGCTTTCTTT.

The chain employs TRBV12-5 and TRBJ2-5; TRBD1 matches 10 bases. The CDR3 has 14 residues. Losses at the gene ends were 4 bases for V and 4 bases for J; bases not matched to a gene: 3. Germline-derived CDR1 and CDR2 are LGHNT and FRNRAP. CDR3 sequence reads: CASGSGTGVETQYF. Written as DNA, the CDR3 is TGTGCTAGTGGTTCGGGGACAGGGGTAGAGACCCAGTACTTC. Looking up the rest from reference TRBV12-5 and TRBJ2-5 gives the full variable domain: DARVTQTPRHKVTEMGQEVTMRCQPILGHNTVFWYRQTMMQGLELLAYFRNRAPLDDSGMPKDRFSAEMPDATLATLKIQPSEPRDSAVYFCASGSGTGVETQYFGPGTRLLVL.

The V call is TRBV27, the J call TRBJ1-2; D is perhaps TRBD1 (5 bases). Trimming removed 11 bases at V and 4 bases at J, with 17 bases between. This CDR3 has 13 residues. Germline-derived CDR1 and CDR2 are MNHEY and SMNVEV (reference sequence). The CDR3 spells CASANGGGYGYTF. Written as DNA, the CDR3 is TGTGCCTCCGCCAATGGGGGAGGCTATGGCTACACCTTC.

The chain uses TRBV2 and TRBJ1-5; tentative D call: TRBD1 (5 bases). Trimming removed 7 bases from V and 6 bases from J, with 16 bases in between. Germline V gene sequence: CDR1 SNHLY, CDR2 FYNNEI. The CDR3 contains 14 residues. The DNA for the CDR3 is TGTGCCAGCAAAGCCGGGACCCTCGGTCAGCCCCAGCATTTT. This gives the protein CASKAGTLGQPQHF.

This clone was detected a few times. The V and J genes are TRBV7-8 and TRBJ1-2, with TRBD1 matching over 8 bases. J was trimmed by 10 bases and V by 5 bases; bases with no gene match: 9. Germline values: CDR1 SGHVS, CDR2 FQNEAQ. The CDR3 is 13 residues long. CDR3 loop: CASSADREEDYTF. CDR3 nucleotides: TGTGCCAGCAGCGCGGACAGGGAAGAGGACTACACCTTC.

The genes are TRBV29-1 and TRBJ1-3, with no clear D. The CDR3 covers 15 residues. The V gene lost 7 bases and the J gene lost 0 bases, with 16 bases spanning the gap. Germline CDR1 reads SQVTM; CDR2 reads ANQGSEA. CDR3 in DNA: TGCAGCGCCCAACCGAGGGCCGACTCTGGAAACACCATATATTTT. Its translation is CSAQPRADSGNTIYF.

The chain has TRBV10-3 and TRBJ1-2; D gene unclear. The germline V gene encodes CDR1 ENHRY and CDR2 SYGVKD. The CDR3 is 16 residues long. Trimming took 6 bases from V and 3 from J, leaving 20 bases between them. CDR3 amino acids: CAISRDTTLADYGYTF. The CDR3 DNA reads as TGTGCCATCAGCCGGGATACTACTTTAGCGGACTATGGCTACACCTTC.

Details on this clone: A read error may account for a junction end that differs from germline. The V call is TRBV30, the J call TRBJ1-1, with D possibly being TRBD1 (6 bases). CDR3 length: 14 amino acids. CDR1 is GTSNPN and CDR2 is SVGIG in the germline V gene (reference sequence). CDR3 residues: CAWSSQGMKTEAFF. Here the CDR3 DNA reads TGTGCCTGGAGTTCGCAGGGGATGAAGACTGAAGCTTTCTTT.

V usage is TRBV10-3 and J usage is TRBJ2-5; 11 positions agree with TRBD2. The junction had 4 bases not matched to a gene; V was cut back by 2 bases and J by 5 bases. The CDR3 runs to 15 residues. Looked up from germline, CDR1 is ENHRY and CDR2 is SYGVKD. For the CDR3, the DNA is TGTGCCATCAGTGAGGCACCTAGCGGGGGGGAGACCCAGTACTTC. The encoded protein is CAISEAPSGGETQYF.

The chain links TRBV12-5 to TRBJ2-3, with D tentatively TRBD2 (6 bases). Germline V gives CDR1 LGHNT, CDR2 FRNRAP. V was cut by 1 base and J by 2 bases, with 7 bases left in between. The CDR3 totals 14 residues. The CDR3 DNA reads TGTGCTAGTGGTTTGGGCGGGGCCACAGATACGCAGTATTTT. Protein product: CASGLGGATDTQYF.

This sequence joins TRBV29-1 and TRBJ2-7; possible D gene TRBD1, 6 bases. There are 16 residues in the CDR3. Trimming took 3 bases from V and 3 from J, leaving 21 bases between them. The germline CDR1 and CDR2 sequences are SQVTM and ANQGSEA. This CDR3 reads CSVERQGKRANYEQYF. As DNA, the CDR3 is TGCAGCGTTGAGCGCCAGGGGAAACGGGCAAACTACGAGCAGTACTTC.

The CDR3 DNA follows: TGTGCCAGCAGCTTCCCGGGACTAGCGGGGGGGCCTGACAATGAGCAGTTCTTC. Its protein product is CASSFPGLAGGPDNEQFF. The rearrangement links TRBV5-6 to TRBJ2-1, with TRBD2 matching 16 bases. CDR1 is SGHDT and CDR2 is YYEEEE in the germline V gene. This CDR3 region has 18 residues. The junction had 7 bases not matched to a gene; V was cut back by 2 bases and J by 5 bases.